This T cell receptor beta chain stems from a study of blood T cell repertoires in COVID-19 (dated by TCRdb to 2020 to 2021). About the full investigation: Samples covering the acute and convalescent phases of COVID-19 were provided by collaborators in the United States, Italy and Spain. The material from the prospective study consisted of cDNA or gDNA derived from T cells, B-cell-depleted T cells, or PBMCs. Subjects who had been exposed to COVID-19, were actively infected with it, or had recovered from it provided the deeply sampled blood TCRbeta repertoires that made up the dataset. The repertoires were released in a freely available public database intended as a resource for research on the immune response to SARS-CoV-2. Samples came from the ongoing ImmuneRACE study (first 160 participants) plus 1,254 subjects from 6 global collaborators. Nearly every sample came with metadata listing a de-identified subject ID, COVID-19 status, age in years and sex. Where available, HLA class I and class II types were obtained from metadata supplied by the sample provider rather than from assay-based typing. Points the paper makes about the study in general: The amount of clinical and demographic metadata varied by source and participant and was provided uncurated.

TCRbeta CDR3 regions were amplified from genomic DNA using the immunoSEQ Assay, a bias-controlled multiplex PCR. The paper's data handling went like this. Nucleated cell counts per sample were estimated from amplification of reference gene primers within the assay. Sequence reads were collapsed and filtered to measure the absolute abundance of every unique TCRbeta CDR3 rearrangement. For each sample, productive Simpson clonality was calculated as the square root of Simpson's diversity index over productive rearrangements. TCRdb holds this immuneACCESS table with in-frame rearrangements only. Some clones are missing; in checked studies, unresolved V genes explain under half, and the rest has no known cause. V, J and clone size derive from that table, while D and trimming were established from the DNA sequence. This sample has about 100,000 clones in its table, and around 90% of those were observed once. The ten largest make up approximately 1.6% of the sample.

Collaborating institutions collected whole blood in K2EDTA tubes following their own protocols. For TCRbeta analysis, collaborators shipped samples as frozen whole blood, isolated PBMCs, or DNA extracted from either of those sample types. The trim is 3 bases for V and 1 base for J, with a gap of 7 bases between the germline ends. The CDR3 holds 13 amino acids from the cysteine to the phenylalanine. Just CDR3 DNA is preserved here, 39 bases in frame from base 1. Looking up the germline V gene yields CDR1 MDHEN and CDR2 SYDVKM. This clone was detected only a few times. The specificity of this receptor is unknown. The record has no base qualities; no much larger clone is one base away.

The source of this sequence is a human donor with active COVID-19. The donor label of this sample is uncertain. The sequence joins TRBV28 to TRBJ2-7; the D gene identity is not certain. Sequenced sample: peripheral blood. The bases are TGTGCCAGCAGTTTCCACGAGTCCTACGAGCAGTACTTC. This is translated as CASSFHESYEQYF.